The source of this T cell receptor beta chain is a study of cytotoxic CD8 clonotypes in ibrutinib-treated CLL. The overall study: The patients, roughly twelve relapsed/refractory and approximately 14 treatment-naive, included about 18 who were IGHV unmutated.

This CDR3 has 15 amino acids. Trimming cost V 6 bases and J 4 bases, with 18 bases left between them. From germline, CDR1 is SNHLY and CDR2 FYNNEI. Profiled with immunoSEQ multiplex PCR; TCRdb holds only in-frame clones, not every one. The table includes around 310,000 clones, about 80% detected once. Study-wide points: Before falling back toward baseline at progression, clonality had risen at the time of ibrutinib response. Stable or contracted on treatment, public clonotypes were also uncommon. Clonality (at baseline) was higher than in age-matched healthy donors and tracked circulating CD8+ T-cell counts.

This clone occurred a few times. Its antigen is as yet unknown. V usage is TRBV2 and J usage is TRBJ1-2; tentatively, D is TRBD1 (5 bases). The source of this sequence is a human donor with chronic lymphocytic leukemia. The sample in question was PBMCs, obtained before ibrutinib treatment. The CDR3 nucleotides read TGTGCCAGCAGCGCATTACGGGACTCAGCCTATGGCTACACCTTC. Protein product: CASSALRDSAYGYTF.